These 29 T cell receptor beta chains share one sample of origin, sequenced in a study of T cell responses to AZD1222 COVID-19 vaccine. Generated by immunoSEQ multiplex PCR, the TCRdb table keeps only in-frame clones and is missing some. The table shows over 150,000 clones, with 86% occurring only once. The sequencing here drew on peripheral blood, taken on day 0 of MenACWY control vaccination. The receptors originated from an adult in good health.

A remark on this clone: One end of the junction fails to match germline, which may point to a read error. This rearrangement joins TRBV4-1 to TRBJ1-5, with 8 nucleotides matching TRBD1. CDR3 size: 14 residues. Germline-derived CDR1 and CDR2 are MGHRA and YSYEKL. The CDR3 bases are TGCGCCCGCAGAAGGCAGGGGGCGGGTCAGCCCCAGCATTTT. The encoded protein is CARRRQGAGQPQHF.

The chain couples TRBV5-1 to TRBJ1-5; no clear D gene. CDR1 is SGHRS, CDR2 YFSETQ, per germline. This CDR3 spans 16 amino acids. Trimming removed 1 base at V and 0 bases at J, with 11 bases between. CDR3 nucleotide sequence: TGCGCCAGCAGCTTGTTTCCGGGGAATAGCAATCAGCCCCAGCATTTT. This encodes CASSLFPGNSNQPQHF.

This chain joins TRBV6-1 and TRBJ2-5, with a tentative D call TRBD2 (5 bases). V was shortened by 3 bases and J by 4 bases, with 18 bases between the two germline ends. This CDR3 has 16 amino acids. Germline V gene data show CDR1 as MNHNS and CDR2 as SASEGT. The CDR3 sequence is CASSDVSVGVGETQYF. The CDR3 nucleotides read TGTGCCAGCAGTGACGTATCGGTGGGAGTGGGAGAGACCCAGTACTTC.

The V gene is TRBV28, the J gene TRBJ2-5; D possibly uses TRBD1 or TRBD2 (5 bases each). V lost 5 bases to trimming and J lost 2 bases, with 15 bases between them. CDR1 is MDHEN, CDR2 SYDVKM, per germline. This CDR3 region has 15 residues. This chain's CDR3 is CASSGVGTAQETQYF. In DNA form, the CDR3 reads TGTGCCAGCAGTGGGGTTGGGACGGCTCAAGAGACCCAGTACTTC.

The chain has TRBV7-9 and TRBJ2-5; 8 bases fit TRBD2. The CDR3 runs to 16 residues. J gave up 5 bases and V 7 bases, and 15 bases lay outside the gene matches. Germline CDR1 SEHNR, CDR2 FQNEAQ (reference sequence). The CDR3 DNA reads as TGTGCCAGCAACCAACCCACAAGCGGGAGCGGGGAGACCCAGTACTTC. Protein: CASNQPTSGSGETQYF.

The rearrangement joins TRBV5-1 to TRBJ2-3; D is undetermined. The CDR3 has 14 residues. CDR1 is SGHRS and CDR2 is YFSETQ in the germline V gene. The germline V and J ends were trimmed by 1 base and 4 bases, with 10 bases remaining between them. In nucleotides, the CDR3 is TGCGCCAGCAGCTTGCGGTCGCAGGCAGATACGCAGTATTTT. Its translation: CASSLRSQADTQYF.

The CDR3 sequence: CASSQFPGTGSSYEQYF. DNA of the CDR3: TGTGCCAGCAGCCAGTTCCCCGGGACAGGGAGCTCCTACGAGCAGTACTTC. The genes are TRBV14 and TRBJ2-7; 9 bases agree with TRBD1. The germline gives CDR1 SGHDN, CDR2 FVKESK. This CDR3 has 17 residues. The J segment lost 0 bases and the V segment lost 3 bases, leaving 9 bases of the junction unmatched.

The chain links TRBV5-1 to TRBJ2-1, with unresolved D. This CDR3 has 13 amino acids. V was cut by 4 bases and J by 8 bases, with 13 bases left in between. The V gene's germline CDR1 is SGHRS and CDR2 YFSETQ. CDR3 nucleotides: TGCGCCAGCAGCGCGGTTATGTCCCATGAGCAGTTCTTC. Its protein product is CASSAVMSHEQFF.

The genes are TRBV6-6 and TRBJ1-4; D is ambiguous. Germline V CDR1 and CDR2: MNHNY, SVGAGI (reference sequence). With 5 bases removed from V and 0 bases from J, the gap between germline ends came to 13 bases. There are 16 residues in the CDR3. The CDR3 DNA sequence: TGTGCCAGCAGTCGACCGAGGGAGGCAACTAATGAAAAACTGTTTTTT. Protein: CASSRPREATNEKLFF.

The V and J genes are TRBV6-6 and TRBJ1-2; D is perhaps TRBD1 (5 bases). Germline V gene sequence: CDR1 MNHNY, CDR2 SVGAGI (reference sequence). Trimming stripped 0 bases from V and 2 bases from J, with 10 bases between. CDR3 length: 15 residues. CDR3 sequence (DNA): TGTGCCAGCAGTTACTCGTCAGGGACCAACTATGGCTACACCTTC. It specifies CASSYSSGTNYGYTF.

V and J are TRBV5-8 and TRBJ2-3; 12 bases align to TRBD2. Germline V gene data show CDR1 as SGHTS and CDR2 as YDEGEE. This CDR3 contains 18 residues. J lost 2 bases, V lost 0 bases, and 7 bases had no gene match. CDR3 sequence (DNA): TGTGCCAGCAGCTTGGCCGTCGGACTAGCGGGGACCACAGATACGCAGTATTTT. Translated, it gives CASSLAVGLAGTTDTQYF.

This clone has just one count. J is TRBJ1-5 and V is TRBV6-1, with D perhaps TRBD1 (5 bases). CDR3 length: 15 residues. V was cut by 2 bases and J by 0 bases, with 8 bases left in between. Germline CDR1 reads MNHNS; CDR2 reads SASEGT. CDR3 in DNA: TGTGCCAGCAGTGAAATGGACATTAGCAATCAGCCCCAGCATTTT. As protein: CASSEMDISNQPQHF.

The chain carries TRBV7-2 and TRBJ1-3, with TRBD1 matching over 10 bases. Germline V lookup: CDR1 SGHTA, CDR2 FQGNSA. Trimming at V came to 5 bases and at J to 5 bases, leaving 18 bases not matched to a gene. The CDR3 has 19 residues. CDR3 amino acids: CASSPPRDRGPLIRNTIYF. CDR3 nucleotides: TGTGCCAGCAGCCCCCCCCGGGACAGGGGCCCTTTGATTAGAAACACCATATATTTT.

CDR3 bases: TGCGCCAGCAGCTTGGTAGGACAGGGGAACACTGAAGCTTTCTTT. Translation: CASSLVGQGNTEAFF. The chain has TRBV5-1 and TRBJ1-1; 8 nucleotides match TRBD1. V lost 0 bases, J lost 1 base, and 2 bases stayed unmatched. The CDR3 has 15 amino acids. The germline V gene encodes CDR1 SGHRS and CDR2 YFSETQ.

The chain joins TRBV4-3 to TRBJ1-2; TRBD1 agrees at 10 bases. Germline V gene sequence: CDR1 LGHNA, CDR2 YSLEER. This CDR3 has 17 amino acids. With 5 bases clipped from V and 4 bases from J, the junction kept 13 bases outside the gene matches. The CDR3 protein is CASSARPSGQGTYGYTF. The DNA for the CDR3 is TGCGCCAGCAGCGCCCGCCCTTCGGGACAGGGGACCTATGGCTACACCTTC.

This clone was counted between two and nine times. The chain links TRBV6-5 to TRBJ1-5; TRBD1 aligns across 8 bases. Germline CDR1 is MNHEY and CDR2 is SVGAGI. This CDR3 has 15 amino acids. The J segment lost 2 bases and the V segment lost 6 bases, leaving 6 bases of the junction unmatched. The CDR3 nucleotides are TGTGCCAGCAGGGAGGGACAGGCTCGCAATCAGCCCCAGCATTTT. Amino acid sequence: CASREGQARNQPQHF.

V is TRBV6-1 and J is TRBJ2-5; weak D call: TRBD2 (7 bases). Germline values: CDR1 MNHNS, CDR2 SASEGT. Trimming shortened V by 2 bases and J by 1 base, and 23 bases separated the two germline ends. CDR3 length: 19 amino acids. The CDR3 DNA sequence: TGTGCCAGCAGTGAAATTCGAGGGGGAGGGGGGACCTTCCAAGAGACCCAGTACTTC. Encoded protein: CASSEIRGGGGTFQETQYF.

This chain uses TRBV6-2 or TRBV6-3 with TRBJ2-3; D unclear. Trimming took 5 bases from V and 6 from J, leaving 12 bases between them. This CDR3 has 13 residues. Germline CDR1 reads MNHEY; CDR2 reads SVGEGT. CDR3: CASSASSWDTQYF. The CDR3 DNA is TGTGCCAGCAGTGCCTCTTCCTGGGATACGCAGTATTTT.

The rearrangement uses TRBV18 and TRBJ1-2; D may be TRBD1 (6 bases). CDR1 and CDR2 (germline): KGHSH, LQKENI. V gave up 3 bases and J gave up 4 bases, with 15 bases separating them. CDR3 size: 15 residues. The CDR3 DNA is TGTGCCAGCTCACCCCCCCAGACAGGCCCCTATGGCTACACCTTC. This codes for CASSPPQTGPYGYTF. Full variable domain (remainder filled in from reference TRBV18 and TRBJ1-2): NAGVMQNPRHLVRRRGQEARLRCSPMKGHSHVYWYRQLPEEGLKFMVYLQKENIIDESGMPKERFSAEFPKEGPSILRIQQVVRGDSAAYFCASSPPQTGPYGYTFGSGTRLTVV.

In DNA form, the CDR3 reads TGTGCCAGCAGCCAAGTGCCGAGCGGGCTCTCCTACAATGAGCAGTTCTTC. It specifies CASSQVPSGLSYNEQFF. The chain has TRBV3-1 (or the pseudogene TRBV3-2) and TRBJ2-1, with D possibly being TRBD2 (6 bases). This CDR3 contains 17 residues. V was clipped by 1 base and J by 0 bases, with 13 bases between them. CDR1 LGHDT and CDR2 YNNKEL come from the germline V gene (reference sequence).

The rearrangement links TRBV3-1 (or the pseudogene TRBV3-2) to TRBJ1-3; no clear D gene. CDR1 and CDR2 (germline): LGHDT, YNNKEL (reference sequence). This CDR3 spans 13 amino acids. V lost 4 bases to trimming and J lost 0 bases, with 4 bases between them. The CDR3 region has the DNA TGTGCCAGCAGCCGAGTCTCTGGAAACACCATATATTTT. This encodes CASSRVSGNTIYF.

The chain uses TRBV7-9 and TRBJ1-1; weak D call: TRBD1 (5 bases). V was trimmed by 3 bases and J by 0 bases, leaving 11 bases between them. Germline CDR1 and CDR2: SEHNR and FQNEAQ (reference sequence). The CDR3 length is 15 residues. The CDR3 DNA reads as TGTGCCAGCAGCTTTGGGACGCTGATGAACACTGAAGCTTTCTTT. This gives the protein CASSFGTLMNTEAFF.

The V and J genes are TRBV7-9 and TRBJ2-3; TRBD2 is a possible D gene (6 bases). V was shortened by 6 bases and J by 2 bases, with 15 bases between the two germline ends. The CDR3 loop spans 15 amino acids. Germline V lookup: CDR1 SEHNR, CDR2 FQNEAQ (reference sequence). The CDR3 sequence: CASRYPGLITDTQYF. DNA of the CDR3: TGTGCCAGCAGATATCCGGGACTCATCACAGATACGCAGTATTTT.

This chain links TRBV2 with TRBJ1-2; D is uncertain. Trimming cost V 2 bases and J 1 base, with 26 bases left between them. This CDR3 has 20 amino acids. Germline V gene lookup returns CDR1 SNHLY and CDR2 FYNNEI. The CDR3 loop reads CASSERVGARSRRGNYGYTF. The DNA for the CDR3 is TGTGCCAGCAGTGAACGGGTGGGCGCCAGGTCCAGACGGGGTAACTATGGCTACACCTTC.

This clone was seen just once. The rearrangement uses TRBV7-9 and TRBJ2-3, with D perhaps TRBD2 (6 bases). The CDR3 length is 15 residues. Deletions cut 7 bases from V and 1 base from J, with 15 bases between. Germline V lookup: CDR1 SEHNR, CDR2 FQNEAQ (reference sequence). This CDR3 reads CASTTRGFGTDTQYF. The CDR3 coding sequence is TGTGCCAGCACCACCCGGGGGTTCGGCACAGATACGCAGTATTTT.

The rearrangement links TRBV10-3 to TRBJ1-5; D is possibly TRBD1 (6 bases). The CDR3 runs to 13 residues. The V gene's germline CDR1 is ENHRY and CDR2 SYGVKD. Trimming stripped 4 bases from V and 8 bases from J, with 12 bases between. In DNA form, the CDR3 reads TGTGCCATCAGTGCCGGGGGCTCGGAGCCCCAGCATTTT. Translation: CAISAGGSEPQHF.

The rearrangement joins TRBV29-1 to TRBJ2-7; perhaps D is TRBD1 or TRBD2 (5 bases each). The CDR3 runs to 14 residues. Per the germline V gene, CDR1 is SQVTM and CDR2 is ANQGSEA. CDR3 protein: CRGAGTTRAYEQYV. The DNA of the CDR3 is TGCAGAGGGGCTGGGACCACGCGGGCCTACGAGCAGTACGTC.

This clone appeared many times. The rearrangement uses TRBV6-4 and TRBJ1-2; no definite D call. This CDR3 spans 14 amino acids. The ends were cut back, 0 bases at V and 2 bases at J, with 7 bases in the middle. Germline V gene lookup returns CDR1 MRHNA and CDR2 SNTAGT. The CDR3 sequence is CASSDSAGNYGYTF. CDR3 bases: TGTGCCAGCAGTGACTCGGCGGGGAACTATGGCTACACCTTC.

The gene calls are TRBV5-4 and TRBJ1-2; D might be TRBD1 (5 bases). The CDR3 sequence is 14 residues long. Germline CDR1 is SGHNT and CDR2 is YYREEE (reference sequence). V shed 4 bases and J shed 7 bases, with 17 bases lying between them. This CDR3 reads CASSAQGPASGYTF. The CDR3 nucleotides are TGTGCCAGCAGCGCCCAGGGCCCCGCCTCTGGCTACACCTTC.